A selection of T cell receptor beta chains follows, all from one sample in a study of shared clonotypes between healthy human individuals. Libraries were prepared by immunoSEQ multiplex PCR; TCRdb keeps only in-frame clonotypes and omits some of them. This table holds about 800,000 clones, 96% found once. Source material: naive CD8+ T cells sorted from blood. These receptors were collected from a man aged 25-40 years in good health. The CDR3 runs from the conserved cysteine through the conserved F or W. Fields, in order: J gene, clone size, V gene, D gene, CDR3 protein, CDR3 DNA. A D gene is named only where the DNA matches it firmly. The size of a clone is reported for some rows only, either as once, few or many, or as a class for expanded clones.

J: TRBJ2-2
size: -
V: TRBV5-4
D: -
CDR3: CASLETNTGELFF
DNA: TGTGCCAGCCTCGAGACGAACACCGGGGAGCTGTTTTTT

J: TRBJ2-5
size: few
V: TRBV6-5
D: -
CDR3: CASSLVLMETQYF
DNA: TGTGCCAGCAGTTTGGTGCTAATGGAGACCCAGTACTTC

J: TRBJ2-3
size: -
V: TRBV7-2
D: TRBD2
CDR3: CASSLGSGMSTDTQYF
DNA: TGTGCCAGCAGCTTAGGGAGCGGGATGAGCACAGATACGCAGTATTTT

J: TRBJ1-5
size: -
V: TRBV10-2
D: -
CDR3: CARNQPQHF
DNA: TGCGCCAGGAATCAGCCCCAGCATTTT

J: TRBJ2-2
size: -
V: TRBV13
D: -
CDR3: CASSLEELNTGELFF
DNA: TGTGCCAGCAGCTTAGAAGAATTGAACACCGGGGAGCTGTTTTTT

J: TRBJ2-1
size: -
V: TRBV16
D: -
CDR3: CASSRGRSEQFF
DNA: TGTGCCAGCAGCCGGGGAAGGAGTGAGCAGTTCTTC

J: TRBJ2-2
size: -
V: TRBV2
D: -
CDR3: CASSEEGRGPNTGELFF
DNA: TGTGCCAGCAGTGAAGAGGGGAGAGGCCCGAACACCGGGGAGCTGTTTTTT

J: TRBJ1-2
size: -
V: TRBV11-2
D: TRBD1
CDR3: CASSLTPGGADGYTF
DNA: TGTGCCAGCAGCTTAACCCCAGGGGGGGCAGATGGCTACACCTTC

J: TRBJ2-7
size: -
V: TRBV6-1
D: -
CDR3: CASSEAGGEQYF
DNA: TGTGCCAGCAGTGAAGCGGGGGGCGAGCAGTACTTC

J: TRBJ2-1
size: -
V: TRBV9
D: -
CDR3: CASSGTEQFF
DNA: TGTGCCAGCAGCGGGACAGAGCAGTTCTTC

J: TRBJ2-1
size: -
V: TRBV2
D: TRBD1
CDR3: CASSEVGQNNEQFF
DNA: TGTGCCAGCAGTGAAGTGGGACAGAACAATGAGCAGTTCTTC

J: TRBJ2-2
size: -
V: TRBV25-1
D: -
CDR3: CASSEAGLPGELFF
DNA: TGTGCCAGCAGTGAAGCCGGGCTGCCTGGGGAGCTGTTTTTT

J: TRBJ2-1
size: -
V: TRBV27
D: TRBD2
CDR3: CASSSRTSFNEQFF
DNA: TGTGCCAGCAGTTCCAGGACTAGCTTCAATGAGCAGTTCTTC

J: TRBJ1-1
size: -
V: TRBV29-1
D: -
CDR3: CSTGGLAEAFF
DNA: TGCAGCACTGGGGGGTTGGCTGAAGCTTTCTTT

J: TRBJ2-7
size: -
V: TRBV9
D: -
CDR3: CASSVAADLAYEQYF
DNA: TGTGCCAGCAGCGTAGCTGCGGACTTAGCCTACGAGCAGTACTTC

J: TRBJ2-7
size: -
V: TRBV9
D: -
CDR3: CASSVNPDEQYF
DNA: TGTGCCAGCAGCGTAAACCCAGATGAGCAGTACTTC

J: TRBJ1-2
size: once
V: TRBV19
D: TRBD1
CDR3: CASISSTGRSDGYTF
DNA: TGTGCCAGTATCTCTTCGACAGGGAGAAGCGATGGCTACACCTTC

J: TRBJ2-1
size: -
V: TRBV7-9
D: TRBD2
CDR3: CASSLARGLAGHNEQFF
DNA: TGTGCCAGCAGCTTAGCTAGGGGACTAGCGGGTCACAATGAGCAGTTCTTC

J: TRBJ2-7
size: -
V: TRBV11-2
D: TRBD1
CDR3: CASSPRDRTTYEQYF
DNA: TGTGCCAGCAGCCCCCGGGACAGGACAACCTACGAGCAGTACTTC

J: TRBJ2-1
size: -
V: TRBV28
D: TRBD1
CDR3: CASSLKDRGNRSSSYNEQFF
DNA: TGTGCCAGCAGTTTAAAAGACAGGGGGAACCGTTCTAGCTCCTACAATGAGCAGTTCTTC

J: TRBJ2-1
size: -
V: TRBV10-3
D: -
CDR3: CAISENLDEQFF
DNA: TGTGCCATCAGTGAGAATCTAGATGAGCAGTTCTTC

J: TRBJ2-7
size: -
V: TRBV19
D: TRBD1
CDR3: CASSSGTGPHEQYF
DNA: TGTGCCAGTAGTTCCGGGACAGGGCCCCACGAGCAGTACTTC

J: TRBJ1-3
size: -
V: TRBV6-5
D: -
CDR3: CASSPFRGSGNTIYF
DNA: TGTGCCAGCAGCCCCTTTCGTGGGTCCGGAAACACCATATATTTT

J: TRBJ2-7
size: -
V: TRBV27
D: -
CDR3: CASSLQGAMGQYF
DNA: TGTGCCAGCAGTTTACAGGGTGCGATGGGGCAGTACTTC

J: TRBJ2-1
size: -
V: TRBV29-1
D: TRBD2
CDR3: CSVGSGTTDNEQFF
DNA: TGCAGCGTTGGTAGCGGGACCACGGACAATGAGCAGTTCTTC

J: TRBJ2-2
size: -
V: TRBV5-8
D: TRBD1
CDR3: CASSLSGTGNTGELFF
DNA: TGTGCCAGCAGCTTGTCCGGGACAGGGAACACCGGGGAGCTGTTTTTT

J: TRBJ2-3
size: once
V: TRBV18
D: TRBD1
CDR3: CASLTGQGTDTQYF
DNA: TGTGCCAGCCTGACGGGACAGGGCACAGATACGCAGTATTTT

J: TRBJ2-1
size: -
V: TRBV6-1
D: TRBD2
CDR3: CASSEAWTRAGVYNEQFF
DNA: TGTGCCAGCAGTGAAGCGTGGACCCGGGCGGGAGTCTACAATGAGCAGTTCTTC

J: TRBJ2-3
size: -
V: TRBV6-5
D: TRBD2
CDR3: CASSYRRERTDTQYF
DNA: TGTGCCAGCAGTTACAGGCGGGAGCGCACAGATACGCAGTATTTT

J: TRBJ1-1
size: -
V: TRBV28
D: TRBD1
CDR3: CASSLIGQGRTEAFF
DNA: TGTGCCAGCAGTTTAATCGGACAGGGAAGGACTGAAGCTTTCTTT

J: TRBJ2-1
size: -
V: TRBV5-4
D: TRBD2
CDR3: CASSLEVAGEDEQFF
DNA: TGTGCCAGCAGCTTGGAGGTAGCGGGAGAGGATGAGCAGTTCTTC

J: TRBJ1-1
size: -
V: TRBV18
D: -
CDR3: CASSQRLNTEAFF
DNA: TGTGCCAGCTCACAACGACTGAACACTGAAGCTTTCTTT

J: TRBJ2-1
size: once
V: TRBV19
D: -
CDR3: CASSIKQGRFNEQFF
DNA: TGTGCCAGTAGTATCAAACAGGGAAGATTCAATGAGCAGTTCTTC

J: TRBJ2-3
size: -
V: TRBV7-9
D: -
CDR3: CASSLYRTSTDTQYF
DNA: TGTGCCAGCAGCTTATATCGGACTAGCACAGATACGCAGTATTTT

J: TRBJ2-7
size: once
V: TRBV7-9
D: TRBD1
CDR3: CASSLVGQGPYEQYF
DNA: TGTGCCAGCAGCTTAGTAGGACAGGGACCCTACGAGCAGTACTTC

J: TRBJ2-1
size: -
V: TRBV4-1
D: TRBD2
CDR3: CASSQDGTSGYNEQFF
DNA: TGCGCCAGCAGCCAAGATGGGACTAGCGGCTACAATGAGCAGTTCTTC

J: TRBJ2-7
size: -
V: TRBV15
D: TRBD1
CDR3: CATSLGQVDEQYF
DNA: TGTGCCACCAGCCTGGGACAGGTGGACGAGCAGTACTTC

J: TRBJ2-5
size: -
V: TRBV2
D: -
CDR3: CASITRITQETQYF
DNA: TGTGCCAGCATCACTAGAATAACCCAAGAGACCCAGTACTTC

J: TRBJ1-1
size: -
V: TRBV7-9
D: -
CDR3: CASSLGRGHPTEAFF
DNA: TGTGCCAGCAGCTTAGGGAGGGGACACCCCACTGAAGCTTTCTTT

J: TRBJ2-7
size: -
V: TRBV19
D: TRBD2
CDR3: CASSMGLAGVYEQYF
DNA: TGTGCCAGTAGTATGGGGCTAGCGGGAGTCTACGAGCAGTACTTC

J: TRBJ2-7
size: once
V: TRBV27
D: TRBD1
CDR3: CASSFDRVAYEQYF
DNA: TGTGCCAGCAGTTTCGACAGGGTCGCCTACGAGCAGTACTTC

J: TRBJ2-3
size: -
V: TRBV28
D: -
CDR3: CASIKIIGGTDTQYF
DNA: TGTGCCAGCATCAAAATTATCGGTGGCACAGATACGCAGTATTTT

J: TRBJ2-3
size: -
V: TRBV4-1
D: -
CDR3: CASSQGADTQYF
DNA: TGCGCCAGCAGCCAAGGCGCAGATACGCAGTATTTT

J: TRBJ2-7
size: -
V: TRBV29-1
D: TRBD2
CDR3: CSVNGGVSPYEQYF
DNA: TGCAGCGTCAACGGGGGGGTTTCCCCCTACGAGCAGTACTTC

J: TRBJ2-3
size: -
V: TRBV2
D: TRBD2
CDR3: CASSKPGTSGRDVSTDTQYF
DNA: TGTGCCAGCAGCAAACCCGGGACTAGCGGGAGAGACGTAAGCACAGATACGCAGTATTTT

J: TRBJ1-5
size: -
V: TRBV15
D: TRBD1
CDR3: CATSRLTGGSNQPQHF
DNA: TGTGCCACCAGCAGATTGACAGGGGGTAGCAATCAGCCCCAGCATTTT

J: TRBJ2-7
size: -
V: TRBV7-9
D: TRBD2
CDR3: CASSGGLAPYEQYF
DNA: TGTGCCAGCAGCGGGGGACTAGCGCCCTACGAGCAGTACTTC

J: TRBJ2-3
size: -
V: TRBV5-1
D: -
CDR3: CASSLEGVVTDTQYF
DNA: TGCGCCAGCAGCTTGGAAGGCGTGGTCACAGATACGCAGTATTTT

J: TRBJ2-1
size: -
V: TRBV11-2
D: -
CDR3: CASSSPPYRNEQFF
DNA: TGTGCCAGCAGCTCGCCCCCATATCGTAATGAGCAGTTCTTC

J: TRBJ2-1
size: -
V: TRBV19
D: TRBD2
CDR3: CASSPSAGGPYNEQFF
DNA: TGTGCCAGTAGTCCCTCGGCGGGAGGTCCATACAATGAGCAGTTCTTC

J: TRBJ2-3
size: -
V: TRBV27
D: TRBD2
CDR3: CASSFGGRALGTDTQYF
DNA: TGTGCCAGCAGTTTCGGCGGGAGGGCGTTAGGGACAGATACGCAGTATTTT